This is a list of T cell receptor beta chains from one sample in a study of cytomegalovirus exposure and HLA in healthy donors. The protocol was immunoSEQ multiplex PCR, while the TCRdb copy is restricted to in-frame clones and leaves out a portion. The specimen's table records about 51,000 clones. The sequenced sample was PBMCs. These receptors were collected from a man between 35 and 55 years old in good health and CMV-seropositive. The CDR3 runs from the conserved cysteine through the conserved F or W. The D gene is left open where the match is weak.

J	D	V	CDR3	DNA
TRBJ1-6	NA	TRBV10-3	CAITGGKNSPLHF	TGTGCCATCACCGGGGGGAAGAATTCACCCCTCCACTTT
TRBJ2-3	TRBD2	TRBV2	CASSEGLASTDTQYF	TGTGCCAGCAGTGAAGGACTAGCTAGCACAGATACGCAGTATTTT
TRBJ2-1	NA	TRBV7-2	CASTKASSYNEQFF	TGTGCCAGCACGAAAGCGAGCTCCTACAATGAGCAGTTCTTC
TRBJ2-7	NA	TRBV5-5	CASSFTGNNYEQYF	TGTGCCAGCAGCTTTACAGGGAATAACTACGAGCAGTACTTC
TRBJ2-1	NA	TRBV6-6	CASSADFDLEQFF	TGTGCCAGCAGTGCAGACTTCGATCTTGAGCAGTTCTTC
TRBJ1-5	NA	TRBV2	CASSEAPRGGQPQHF	TGTGCCAGCAGTGAAGCGCCTCGGGGGGGGCAGCCCCAGCATTTT
TRBJ1-5	TRBD1	TRBV7-9	CASSYRTGFRGNQPQHF	TGTGCCAGCAGTTATAGGACAGGGTTTCGGGGCAATCAGCCCCAGCATTTT
TRBJ2-3	NA	TRBV4-2	CASSHRAGEDTQYF	TGTGCCAGCAGCCATCGGGCAGGGGAGGATACGCAGTATTTT
TRBJ2-2	TRBD2	TRBV19	CASSTTSGGAGELFF	TGTGCCAGTAGTACAACTAGCGGGGGGGCCGGGGAGCTGTTTTTT
TRBJ2-2	TRBD2	TRBV5-4	CASSLGIAGDAGELFF	TGTGCCAGCAGCTTGGGAATAGCGGGGGATGCCGGGGAGCTGTTTTTT
TRBJ2-2	TRBD1	TRBV28	CASRGQAGGELFF	TGTGCCAGCAGGGGACAGGCCGGGGGGGAGCTGTTTTTT
TRBJ1-1	NA	TRBV5-6	CASSLTGREAFF	TGTGCCAGCAGCTTGACAGGACGTGAAGCTTTCTTT
TRBJ2-5	TRBD2	TRBV6-5	CASSSGLAGPPDQYF	TGTGCCAGCAGTTCTGGACTAGCGGGGCCCCCCGACCAGTACTTC
TRBJ2-3	TRBD2	TRBV7-9	CASVAGTTYLTDTQYF	TGTGCCAGCGTTGCGGGGACTACCTACCTCACAGATACGCAGTATTTT
TRBJ1-2	NA	TRBV28	CASSRPPGNGYTF	TGTGCCAGCAGCCGGCCGCCGGGGAATGGCTACACCTTC